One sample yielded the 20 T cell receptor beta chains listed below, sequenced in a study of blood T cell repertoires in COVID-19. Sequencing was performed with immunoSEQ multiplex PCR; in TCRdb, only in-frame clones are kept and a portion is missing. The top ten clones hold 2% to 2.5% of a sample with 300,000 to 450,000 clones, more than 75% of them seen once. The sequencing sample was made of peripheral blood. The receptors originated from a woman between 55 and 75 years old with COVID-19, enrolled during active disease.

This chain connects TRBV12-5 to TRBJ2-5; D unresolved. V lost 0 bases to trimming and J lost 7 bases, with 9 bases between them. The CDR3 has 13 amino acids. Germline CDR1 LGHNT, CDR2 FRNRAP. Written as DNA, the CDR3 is TGTGCTAGTGGTTTGGTAAATGAGGCGACCCAGTACTTC. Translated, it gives CASGLVNEATQYF. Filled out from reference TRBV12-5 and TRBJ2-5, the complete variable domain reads DARVTQTPRHKVTEMGQEVTMRCQPILGHNTVFWYRQTMMQGLELLAYFRNRAPLDDSGMPKDRFSAEMPDATLATLKIQPSEPRDSAVYFCASGLVNEATQYFGPGTRLLVL.

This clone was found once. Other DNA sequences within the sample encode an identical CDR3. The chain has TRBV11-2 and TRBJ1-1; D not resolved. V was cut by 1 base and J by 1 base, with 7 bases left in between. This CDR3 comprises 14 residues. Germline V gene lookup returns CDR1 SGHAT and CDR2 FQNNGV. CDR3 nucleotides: TGTGCCAGCAGCTTAGGGGCAGGGAACACTGAAGCTTTCTTT. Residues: CASSLGAGNTEAFF.

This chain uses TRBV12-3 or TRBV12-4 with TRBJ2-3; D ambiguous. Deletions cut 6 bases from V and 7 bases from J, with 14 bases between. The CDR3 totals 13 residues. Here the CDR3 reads CASRAAVLHTQYF. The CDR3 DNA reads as TGTGCCAGCAGGGCTGCCGTCTTACATACGCAGTATTTT.

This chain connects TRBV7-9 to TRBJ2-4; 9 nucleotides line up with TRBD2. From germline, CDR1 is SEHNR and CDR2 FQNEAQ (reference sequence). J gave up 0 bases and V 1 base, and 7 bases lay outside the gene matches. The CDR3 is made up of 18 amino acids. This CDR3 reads CASSLERGALIAKNIQYF. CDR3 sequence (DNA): TGTGCCAGCAGCTTAGAGCGGGGGGCCTTGATAGCCAAAAACATTCAGTACTTC.

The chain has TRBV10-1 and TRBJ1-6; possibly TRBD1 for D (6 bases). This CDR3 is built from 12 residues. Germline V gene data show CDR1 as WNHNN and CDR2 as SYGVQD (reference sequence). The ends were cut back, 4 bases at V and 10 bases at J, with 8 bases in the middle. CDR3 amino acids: CASSATGSPLHF. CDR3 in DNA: TGCGCCAGCAGTGCTACAGGGTCACCCCTCCACTTT.

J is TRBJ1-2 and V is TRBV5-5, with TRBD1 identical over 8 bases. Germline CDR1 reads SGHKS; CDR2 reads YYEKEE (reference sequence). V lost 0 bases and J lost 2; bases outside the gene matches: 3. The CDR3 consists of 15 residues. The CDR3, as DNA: TGTGCCAGCAGCTTGGAACGACAGGGGAACTATGGCTACACCTTC. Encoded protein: CASSLERQGNYGYTF.

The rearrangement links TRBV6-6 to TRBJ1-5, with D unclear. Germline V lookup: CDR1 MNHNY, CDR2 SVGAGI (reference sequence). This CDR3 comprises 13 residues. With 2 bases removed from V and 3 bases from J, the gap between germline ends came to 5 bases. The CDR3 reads CASSYPLNQPQHF. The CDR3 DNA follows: TGTGCCAGCAGTTACCCTCTCAATCAGCCCCAGCATTTT.

The chain's CDR3 is CASRKSGSEAFF. Here the CDR3 DNA reads TGTGCCAGCCGTAAGTCAGGCAGTGAAGCTTTCTTT. The J gene is TRBJ1-1, the V gene TRBV6-5; D is unresolved. The CDR3 totals 12 residues. Germline CDR1 reads MNHEY; CDR2 reads SVGAGI. V shed 8 bases and J shed 7 bases, with 14 bases lying between them.

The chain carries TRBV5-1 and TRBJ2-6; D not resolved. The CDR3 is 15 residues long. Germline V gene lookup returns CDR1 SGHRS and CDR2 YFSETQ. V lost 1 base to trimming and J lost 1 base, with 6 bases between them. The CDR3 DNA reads TGCGCCAGCAGCTTGTTCGGGTCTGGGGCCAACGTCCTGACTTTC. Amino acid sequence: CASSLFGSGANVLTF.

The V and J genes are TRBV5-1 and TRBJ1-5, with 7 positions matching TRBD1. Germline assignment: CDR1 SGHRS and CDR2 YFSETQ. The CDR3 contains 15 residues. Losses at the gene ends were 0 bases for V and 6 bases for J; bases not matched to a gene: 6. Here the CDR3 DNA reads TGCGCCAGCAGCTTGGCCGGGCAGGGGGGTCAGCCCCAGCATTTT. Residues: CASSLAGQGGQPQHF.

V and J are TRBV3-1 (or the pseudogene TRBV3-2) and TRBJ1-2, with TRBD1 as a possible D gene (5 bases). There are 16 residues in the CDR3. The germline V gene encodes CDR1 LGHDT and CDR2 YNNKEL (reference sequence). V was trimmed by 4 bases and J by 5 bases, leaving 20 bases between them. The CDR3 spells CASSPGEVGRVYGYTF. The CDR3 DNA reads TGTGCCAGCAGCCCGGGGGAGGTGGGACGGGTATATGGCTACACCTTC.

The CDR3 spells CASRDRERGNQPQHF. The CDR3 DNA sequence: TGCGCCAGCCGGGACAGGGAACGTGGCAATCAGCCCCAGCATTTT. The chain recombines TRBV5-1 with TRBJ1-5, with TRBD1 matching 9 bases. Germline CDR1 and CDR2: SGHRS and YFSETQ. CDR3 size: 15 residues. The trim removed 7 bases at V and 2 bases at J, leaving 7 bases unmatched.

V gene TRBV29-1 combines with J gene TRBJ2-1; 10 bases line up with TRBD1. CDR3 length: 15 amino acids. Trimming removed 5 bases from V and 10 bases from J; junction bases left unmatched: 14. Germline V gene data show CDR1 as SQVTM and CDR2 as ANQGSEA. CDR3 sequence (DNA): TGCAGCGTTAGGAAGGGGGACAGGGGATTTGTGGAGCAGTTCTTC. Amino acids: CSVRKGDRGFVEQFF.

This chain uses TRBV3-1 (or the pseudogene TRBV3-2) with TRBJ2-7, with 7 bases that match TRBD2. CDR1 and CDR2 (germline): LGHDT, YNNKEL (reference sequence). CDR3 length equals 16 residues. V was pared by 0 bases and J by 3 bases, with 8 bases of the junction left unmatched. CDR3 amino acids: CASSQEFQGGGYEQYF. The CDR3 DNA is TGTGCCAGCAGCCAAGAATTTCAGGGCGGGGGCTACGAGCAGTACTTC.

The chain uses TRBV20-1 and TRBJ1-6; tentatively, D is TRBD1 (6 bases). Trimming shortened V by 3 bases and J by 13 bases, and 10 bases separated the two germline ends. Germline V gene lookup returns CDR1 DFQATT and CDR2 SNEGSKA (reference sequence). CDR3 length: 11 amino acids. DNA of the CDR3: TGCAGTGCTAGGACAGGCTCGCCCCTCCACTTT. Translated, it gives CSARTGSPLHF.

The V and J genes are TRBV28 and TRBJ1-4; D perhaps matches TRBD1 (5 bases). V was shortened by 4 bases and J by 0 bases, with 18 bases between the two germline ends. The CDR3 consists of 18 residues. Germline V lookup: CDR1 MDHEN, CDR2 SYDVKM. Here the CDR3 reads CASSSTLGVVATNEKLFF. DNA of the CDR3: TGTGCCAGCAGTTCAACCTTAGGGGTAGTTGCAACTAATGAAAAACTGTTTTTT. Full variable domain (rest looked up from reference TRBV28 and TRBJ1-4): DVKVTQSSRYLVKRTGEKVFLECVQDMDHENMFWYRQDPGLGLRLIYFSYDVKMKEKGDIPEGYSVSREKKERFSLILESASTNQTSMYLCASSSTLGVVATNEKLFFGSGTQLSVL.

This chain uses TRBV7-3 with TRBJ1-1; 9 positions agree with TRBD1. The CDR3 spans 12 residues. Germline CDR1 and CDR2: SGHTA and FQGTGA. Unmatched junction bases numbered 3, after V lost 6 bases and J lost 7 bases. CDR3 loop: CASRRQGGEAFF. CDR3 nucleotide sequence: TGTGCCAGCAGACGACAGGGGGGTGAAGCTTTCTTT. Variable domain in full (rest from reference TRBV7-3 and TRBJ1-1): GAGVSQTPSNKVTEKGKYVELRCDPISGHTALYWYRQSLGQGPEFLIYFQGTGAADDSGLPNDRFFAVRPEGSVSTLKIQRTERGDSAVYLCASRRQGGEAFFGQGTRLTVV.

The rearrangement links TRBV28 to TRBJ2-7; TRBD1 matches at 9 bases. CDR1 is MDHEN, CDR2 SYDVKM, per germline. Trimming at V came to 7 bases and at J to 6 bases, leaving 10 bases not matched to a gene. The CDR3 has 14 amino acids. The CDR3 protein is CASMDRGVVGEQYF. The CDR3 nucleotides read TGTGCCAGCATGGACAGGGGTGTAGTGGGCGAGCAGTACTTC.

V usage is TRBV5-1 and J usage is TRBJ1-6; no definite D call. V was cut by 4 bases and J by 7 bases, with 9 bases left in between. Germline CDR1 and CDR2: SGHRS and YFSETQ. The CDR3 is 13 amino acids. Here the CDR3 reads CASSPTLNSPLHF. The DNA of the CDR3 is TGCGCCAGCAGCCCGACATTGAATTCACCCCTCCACTTT.

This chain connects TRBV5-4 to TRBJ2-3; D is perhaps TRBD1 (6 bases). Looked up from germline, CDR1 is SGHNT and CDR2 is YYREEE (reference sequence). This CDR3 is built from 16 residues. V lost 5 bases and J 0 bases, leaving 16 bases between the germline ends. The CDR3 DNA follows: TGTGCCAGCAGTAAGGTGAGGGGGTGGAGCACAGATACGCAGTATTTT. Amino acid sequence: CASSKVRGWSTDTQYF.